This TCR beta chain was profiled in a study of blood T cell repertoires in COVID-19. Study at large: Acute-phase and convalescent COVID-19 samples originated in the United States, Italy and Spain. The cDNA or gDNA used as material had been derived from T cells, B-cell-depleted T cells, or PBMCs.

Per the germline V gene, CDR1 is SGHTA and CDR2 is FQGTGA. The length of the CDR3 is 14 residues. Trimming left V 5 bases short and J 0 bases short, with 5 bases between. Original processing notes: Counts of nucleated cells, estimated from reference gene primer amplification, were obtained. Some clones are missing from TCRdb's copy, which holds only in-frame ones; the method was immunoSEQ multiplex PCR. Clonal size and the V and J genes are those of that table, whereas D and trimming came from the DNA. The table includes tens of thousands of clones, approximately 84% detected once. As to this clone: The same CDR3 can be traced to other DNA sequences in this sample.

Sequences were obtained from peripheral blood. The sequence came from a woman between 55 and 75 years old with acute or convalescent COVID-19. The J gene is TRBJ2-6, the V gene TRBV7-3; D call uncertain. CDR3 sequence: CASSLSSGANVLTF. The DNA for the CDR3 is TGTGCCAGCAGCCTGAGCTCTGGGGCCAACGTCCTGACTTTC.